Listed here are 18 T cell receptor beta chains from one sample, sequenced in a study of blood T cell repertoires in COVID-19. Sequenced by immunoSEQ multiplex PCR; TCRdb stores in-frame clones only, minus some. The data contain approximately 180,000 clones, roughly 84% of them singletons. Sequencing input: peripheral blood. The source is a person in their 70s with COVID-19, enrolled during active disease.

The rearrangement links TRBV28 to TRBJ1-6; 9 bases line up with TRBD1. The germline V gene encodes CDR1 MDHEN and CDR2 SYDVKM. The V segment lost 7 bases and the J segment 8 bases; nucleotides outside the gene matches: 9. CDR3 length: 15 amino acids. The CDR3 DNA sequence: TGTGCCAGCACCCGACCGGGACAGGGACATTCACCCCTCCACTTT. It specifies CASTRPGQGHSPLHF.

The gene calls are TRBV7-2 and TRBJ1-1; TRBD1 matches 8 bases. Germline lookup yields CDR1 SGHTA and CDR2 FQGNSA. V shed 4 bases and J 4 bases; nucleotides not matched to a gene: 8. The CDR3 runs to 15 residues. The CDR3 region is CASSSDRGYSTEAFF. Here the CDR3 DNA reads TGTGCCAGCAGCTCTGACAGGGGATACTCCACTGAAGCTTTCTTT.

The chain carries TRBV6-5 and TRBJ1-1; 7 bases match TRBD1. The germline V gene has CDR1 MNHEY and CDR2 SVGAGI. With V trimmed by 4 bases and J by 5 bases, 10 bases remained unmatched. This CDR3 is built from 15 residues. The CDR3 DNA reads TGTGCCAGCAGTTCTCTTGCCAGGGGACAGACTGAAGCTTTCTTT. This sequence encodes CASSSLARGQTEAFF.

This clone appeared a single time. V usage is TRBV5-1 and J usage is TRBJ2-2; D might be TRBD2 (6 bases). The V end was cut by 6 bases, the J end by 1 base, with 13 bases between. Germline V gene lookup returns CDR1 SGHRS and CDR2 YFSETQ. The CDR3 spans 15 residues. In DNA, the CDR3 is TGCGCCAGCAAGCGTATGGGGGGGAACACCGGGGAGCTGTTTTTT. It encodes CASKRMGGNTGELFF.

The V gene is TRBV6-2 or TRBV6-3, the J gene TRBJ2-1, with a tentative D call TRBD1 (6 bases). V dropped 5 bases and J dropped 10 bases, with 15 bases sitting between them. Germline values: CDR1 MNHEY, CDR2 SVGEGT. CDR3 length: 13 amino acids. The CDR3 region is CASSGTGSREQFF. CDR3 nucleotides: TGTGCCAGCAGTGGCACAGGGTCTCGGGAGCAGTTCTTC.

The gene calls are TRBV5-1 and TRBJ1-4; D is possibly TRBD1 (6 bases). Germline V lookup: CDR1 SGHRS, CDR2 YFSETQ. CDR3 length: 14 amino acids. With 0 bases removed from V and 8 bases from J, the gap between germline ends came to 11 bases. CDR3 residues: CASSLGTEGEKLFF. The CDR3 nucleotides read TGCGCCAGCAGCTTGGGGACAGAAGGGGAAAAACTGTTTTTT.

CDR3 sequence (DNA): TGTGCCAGCATCTGCCCTGGGGGACTAGCGGAAAAATACAATGAGCAGTTCTTC. Its translation: CASICPGGLAEKYNEQFF. This chain uses TRBV25-1 with TRBJ2-1, with 11 bases that match TRBD2. Germline loops: CDR1 MGHDK, CDR2 SYGVNS. The trim removed 7 bases at V and 4 bases at J, leaving 15 bases unmatched. The CDR3 is 18 amino acids.

The chain combines TRBV19 with TRBJ1-1; tentative D call: TRBD1 (5 bases). CDR3 length: 17 residues. The V gene's germline CDR1 is LNHDA and CDR2 SQIVND (reference sequence). With 8 bases removed from V and 0 bases from J, the gap between germline ends came to 22 bases. The CDR3 reads CASGESGRRGVNTEAFF. In nucleotides, the CDR3 is TGTGCCAGTGGGGAATCAGGACGGAGGGGAGTGAACACTGAAGCTTTCTTT.

This clone was found once. The gene calls are TRBV6-5 and TRBJ1-4; 8 bases line up with TRBD1. The germline V gene encodes CDR1 MNHEY and CDR2 SVGAGI. CDR3 length: 14 amino acids. Germline trimming cut 6 bases from V and 13 bases from J; bases unmatched to any gene: 13. The CDR3 DNA reads TGTGCCAGCAGAGGACAGGGCCAATGGGGTATACTGTTTTTT. This translates into CASRGQGQWGILFF.

V and J are TRBV19 and TRBJ1-1; D remains unclear. The length of the CDR3 is 12 residues. The germline CDR1 and CDR2 sequences are LNHDA and SQIVND (reference sequence). Trimming removed 3 bases from V and 6 bases from J, with 8 bases in between. The CDR3 region has the DNA TGTGCCAGTAGTATCCGGGGTGCTGAAGCTTTCTTT. The encoded protein is CASSIRGAEAFF.

The chain combines TRBV6-2 or TRBV6-3 with TRBJ1-6; 8 positions match TRBD1. The CDR3 extends over 15 amino acids. J lost 3 bases, V lost 6 bases, and 4 bases had no gene match. Germline V lookup: CDR1 MNHEY, CDR2 SVGEGT. CDR3 sequence: CASSRGQGYNSPLHF. CDR3 nucleotide sequence: TGTGCCAGCAGCCGAGGACAGGGCTATAATTCACCCCTCCACTTT.

This clone was picked up one time. V and J are TRBV29-1 and TRBJ1-2, with TRBD1 matching over 12 bases. CDR1 and CDR2 (germline): SQVTM, ANQGSEA. V was clipped by 4 bases and J by 7 bases; unmatched bases: 4. This CDR3 comprises 13 residues. In DNA form, the CDR3 reads TGCAGCGTTGGGGGACAGGGGGCACTTGGCTACACCTTC. This codes for CSVGGQGALGYTF.

This sequence joins TRBV28 and TRBJ2-5; D is possibly TRBD1 (6 bases). The germline gives CDR1 MDHEN, CDR2 SYDVKM. The CDR3 sequence is 13 residues long. V lost 5 bases and J lost 4, with 11 bases in between. This CDR3 is CASSQGSRETQYF. The CDR3 nucleotides are TGTGCCAGCAGTCAGGGGAGTCGAGAGACCCAGTACTTC.

This clone was observed a few times. This rearrangement joins TRBV7-9 to TRBJ1-6; no firm D call. The CDR3 is 12 amino acids. CDR1 and CDR2 from the germline V gene are SEHNR and FQNEAQ (reference sequence). With 0 bases removed from V and 10 bases from J, the gap between germline ends came to 4 bases. The DNA of the CDR3 is TGTGCCAGCAGCTTAGCCGAGTCACCCCTCCACTTT. It specifies CASSLAESPLHF.

The chain couples TRBV28 to TRBJ1-2; 7 bases are shared with TRBD1. Germline-derived CDR1 and CDR2 are MDHEN and SYDVKM. V shed 6 bases, J shed 8 bases, and the junction held 9 bases outside the gene matches. The length of the CDR3 is 13 residues. The CDR3 protein is CASSFDRAGGYTF. In DNA, the CDR3 is TGTGCCAGCAGCTTCGACAGGGCGGGAGGCTACACCTTC.

This sequence joins TRBV18 and TRBJ1-2; 9 bases are a match to TRBD1. The CDR3 spans 16 residues. CDR1 KGHSH and CDR2 LQKENI come from the germline V gene. Trimming took 3 bases from V and 5 from J; bases not matched to a gene: 10. This chain's CDR3 is CASSPQITTGGYGYTF. The CDR3 DNA reads TGTGCCAGCTCACCCCAGATAACGACAGGGGGGTATGGCTACACCTTC.

This chain links TRBV9 with TRBJ2-7, with TRBD1 identical over 7 bases. Per the germline V gene, CDR1 is SGDLS and CDR2 is YYNGEE. J was trimmed by 5 bases and V by 2 bases; bases with no gene match: 7. The CDR3 has 14 amino acids. CDR3 amino acids: CASSVNAGGHEQYF. The CDR3, as DNA: TGTGCCAGCAGCGTGAACGCAGGGGGTCACGAGCAGTACTTC.

In its sample, this clone was seen once. The rearrangement joins TRBV4-1 to TRBJ2-7; 8 nucleotides match TRBD1. This CDR3 has 18 residues. Germline CDR1 is MGHRA and CDR2 is YSYEKL. V gave up 0 bases and J gave up 4 bases; unmatched junction bases: 14. The CDR3 spells CASSQERPTTGVSYEQYF. The CDR3 DNA sequence: TGCGCCAGCAGCCAAGAAAGGCCGACGACAGGGGTTAGTTACGAGCAGTACTTC.